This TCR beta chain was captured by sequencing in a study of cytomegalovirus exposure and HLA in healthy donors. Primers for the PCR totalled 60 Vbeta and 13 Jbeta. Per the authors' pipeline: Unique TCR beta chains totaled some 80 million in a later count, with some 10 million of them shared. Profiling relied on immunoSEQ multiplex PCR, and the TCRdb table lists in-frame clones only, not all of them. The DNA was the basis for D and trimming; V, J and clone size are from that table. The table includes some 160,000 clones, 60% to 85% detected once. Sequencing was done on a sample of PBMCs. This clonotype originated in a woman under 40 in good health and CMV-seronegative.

As DNA, the CDR3 is TGTGCCAGCAGTTTATCAGGGGCTGGCACCGGGGAGCTGTTTTTT. It specifies CASSLSGAGTGELFF. J is TRBJ2-2 and V is TRBV28; perhaps TRBD1 as D (6 bases). Trimming took off 1 base at V and 4 bases at J, with 10 bases between the two ends. Germline V lookup: CDR1 MDHEN, CDR2 SYDVKM. This CDR3 region has 15 residues.